This is a list of T cell receptor beta chains from one sample in a study of shared clonotypes between healthy human individuals. Here immunoSEQ multiplex PCR was the method, and the copy in TCRdb shows in-frame clones only, minus some. Seen here are some 2.1 million clones, about 93% observed once, and the top ten hold more than 1.5%. Specimen: naive CD8+ T cells from PBMCs. These receptors originate from a man between 18 and 29 years old in good health. Some clones in this sample may be carry-over from other donors' samples. CDR3s include the opening cysteine and the closing phenylalanine or tryptophan. The order of the fields is clone size, D gene, V gene, J gene, CDR3 DNA, CDR3 protein. D genes are given only for firm matches. The size field is filled for only some rows; it gives once, few, many or a size class.

>NA|NA|TRBV2|TRBJ2-7
TGTGCCAGCAGTGACGGTCAGGCCCCCGAGCAGTACTTC
CASSDGQAPEQYF
>NA|NA|TRBV27|TRBJ1-5
TGTGCCAGCAGTTTACAGGGGTCGCCCAATCAGCCCCAGCATTTT
CASSLQGSPNQPQHF
>NA|TRBD2|TRBV10-3|TRBJ2-1
TGTGCCATCGTCCGGGAGGGCCTCAATGAGCAGTTCTTC
CAIVREGLNEQFF
>once|NA|TRBV19|TRBJ1-1
TGTGCCAGTAGTCCCAGTCGTTTTTCTGAAGCTTTCTTT
CASSPSRFSEAFF
>NA|TRBD1|TRBV9|TRBJ1-3
TGTGCCAGCAGCGGACAGGGGGGACCTGGAAACACCATATATTTT
CASSGQGGPGNTIYF
>NA|TRBD1|TRBV29-1|TRBJ1-1
TGCAGCGTTTCGGAGGGACAGACAAGTGAAGCTTTCTTT
CSVSEGQTSEAFF
>NA|NA|TRBV15|TRBJ2-5
TGTGCCACCAGCAGAGAGCAGTCCCCAGAGACCCAGTACTTC
CATSREQSPETQYF
>NA|TRBD1|TRBV5-4|TRBJ2-5
TGTGCCAGCAGCTTGAGGGGACAGGGGTTAGAGACCCAGTACTTC
CASSLRGQGLETQYF
>NA|NA|TRBV28|TRBJ2-3
TGTGCCAGCAGGGGTCCAGGGGGCACAGATACGCAGTATTTT
CASRGPGGTDTQYF
>few|TRBD1|TRBV11-2|TRBJ1-1
TGTGCCAGCAGCTTGGGACAGAGAGAAGCTTTCTTT
CASSLGQREAFF
>NA|NA|TRBV4-3|TRBJ2-5
TGCGCCAGCAGCCAAGGTCGAGGGGCCCAGACCCAGTACTTC
CASSQGRGAQTQYF
>NA|TRBD1|TRBV28|TRBJ2-3
TGTGCCAGCAGTGTCCCGGGACAGGGGAGCACAGATACGCAGTATTTT
CASSVPGQGSTDTQYF
>NA|NA|TRBV5-1|TRBJ2-7
TGCGCCAGCAGCTTGGCCGCCAGGGATGGCGACGAGCAGTACTTC
CASSLAARDGDEQYF
>NA|NA|TRBV9|TRBJ2-7
TGTGCCAGCAGCGTACAGGGTATAGACGAGCAGTACTTC
CASSVQGIDEQYF
>NA|TRBD2|TRBV27|TRBJ2-7
TGTGCCAGCAGCCTTAGCGGGAGGTCCTACGAGCAGTACTTC
CASSLSGRSYEQYF
>NA|TRBD1|TRBV28|TRBJ1-1
TGTGCCAGCAGCCCTCTCCGGGACAGGGGCCCTGAAGCTTTCTTT
CASSPLRDRGPEAFF
>NA|NA|TRBV28|TRBJ2-5
TGTGCCAGCAGCCGGGCGGGGTCAGAAGAGACCCAGTACTTC
CASSRAGSEETQYF
>once|NA|TRBV27|TRBJ1-1
TGTGCCAGCAGTTTAATTACGGGGCTTAACACTGAAGCTTTCTTT
CASSLITGLNTEAFF
>NA|NA|TRBV28|TRBJ1-2
TGTGCCAGCAGTTTGGCCAGGGCTTCTGGCTACACCTTC
CASSLARASGYTF
>NA|NA|TRBV28|TRBJ1-1
TGTGCCAGCAGTTTCCCCCCCGCAGGACTAACTGAAGCTTTCTTT
CASSFPPAGLTEAFF
>NA|NA|TRBV2|TRBJ1-2
TGTGCCAGCAGTGAATTAGCTTGGACACCTGATGGCTACACCTTC
CASSELAWTPDGYTF
>NA|NA|TRBV27|TRBJ2-7
TGTGCCAGCAGTTATTCACTTGGCGGGACCTCCTACGAGCAGTACTTC
CASSYSLGGTSYEQYF
>NA|NA|TRBV28|TRBJ1-4
TGTGCCAGCAGTTTAGCAGGTGGCGGATCTAATGAAAAACTGTTTTTT
CASSLAGGGSNEKLFF
>NA|TRBD2|TRBV7-9|TRBJ2-3
TGTGCCAGCAGCTCTAGCGGGAGAAGGGGGACGCAGTATTTT
CASSSSGRRGTQYF
>NA|NA|TRBV12-5|TRBJ2-6
TGTGCTAGTGGTTTGGGGGCCCGTGCATCCGTCCTGACTTTC
CASGLGARASVLTF
>NA|NA|TRBV27|TRBJ2-3
TGTGCCAGCAGTCCCTGGCGGGGAGACCCGGGTACGCAGTATTTT
CASSPWRGDPGTQYF